Below are 26 T cell receptor beta chains sequenced from a single sample in a study of Ad26.COV2.S vaccination and SARS-CoV-2 variants. Described treatment: around 19 received Ad26.COV2.S at low or high dose, single or two shots; 5 received placebo; per-sample allocation not given. Each sample was drawn 63 days after the first injection (of vaccine or placebo). Sequencing was performed with immunoSEQ multiplex PCR; in TCRdb, only in-frame clones are kept and a portion is missing. Of roughly 420,000 clones in the sample, nearly 90% were seen once. The starting material was peripheral blood, obtained in a trial of Ad26.COV2.S vaccine versus placebo. Receptor source: a person between 18 and 59 years old who received the Ad26.COV2.S COVID-19 vaccine or a placebo.

This clone was seen only once. The chain is built from TRBV7-2 and TRBJ2-7; D may correspond to TRBD1 or TRBD2 (5 bases each). CDR3 size: 14 residues. CDR1 and CDR2 from the germline V gene are SGHTA and FQGNSA. Trimming removed 8 bases at V and 2 bases at J, with 16 bases between. Here the CDR3 DNA reads TGTGCCAGCGGGACGGGGACGGCCCCCTACGAGCAGTACTTC. This sequence encodes CASGTGTAPYEQYF.

This clone came up a few times. The chain uses TRBV2 and TRBJ1-3; unclear D gene. Trimming took 3 bases from V and 0 from J, leaving 12 bases between them. CDR1 and CDR2 from the germline V gene are SNHLY and FYNNEI. The CDR3 covers 16 residues. The CDR3 DNA reads TGTGCCAGCAGTGATAAGAGAAGAGACTCTGGAAACACCATATATTTT. Encoded protein: CASSDKRRDSGNTIYF.

This sequence joins TRBV27 and TRBJ1-3; D is unclear. Germline V gene lookup returns CDR1 MNHEY and CDR2 SMNVEV (reference sequence). The CDR3 runs to 13 residues. Trimming removed 2 bases from V and 2 bases from J, with 4 bases in between. In DNA form, the CDR3 reads TGTGCCAGCAGTTTAAGGGCTGGAAACACCATATATTTT. Translating gives CASSLRAGNTIYF.

The genes are TRBV5-5 and TRBJ1-5; D is unresolved. The ends were cut back, 3 bases at V and 3 bases at J, with 25 bases in the middle. The CDR3 sequence is 19 residues long. The germline V gene has CDR1 SGHKS and CDR2 YYEKEE (reference sequence). The CDR3 nucleotides are TGTGCCAGCAGCTCCGTTGCCCCGCAAGATAACTTCTTCAATCAGCCCCAGCATTTT. Protein sequence: CASSSVAPQDNFFNQPQHF.

This chain connects TRBV19 to TRBJ2-2; 11 nucleotides match TRBD2. The CDR3 extends over 15 amino acids. The ends lost 6 bases at V and 0 bases at J; junction bases unmatched: 0. The V gene's germline CDR1 is LNHDA and CDR2 SQIVND (reference sequence). This CDR3 reads CASRLAGANTGELFF. The CDR3 nucleotides are TGTGCCAGTAGACTAGCGGGAGCGAACACCGGGGAGCTGTTTTTT.

The chain has TRBV9 and TRBJ1-4; a weak D match, TRBD1 (6 bases). With 1 base removed from V and 8 bases from J, the gap between germline ends came to 18 bases. The germline CDR1 and CDR2 sequences are SGDLS and YYNGEE. This CDR3 contains 16 residues. This CDR3 reads CASSVTGMGGVEKLFF. DNA of the CDR3: TGTGCCAGCAGCGTAACAGGGATGGGAGGAGTAGAAAAACTGTTTTTT. Supplemented by reference TRBV9 and TRBJ1-4, the full variable domain reads DSGVTQTPKHLITATGQRVTLRCSPRSGDLSVYWYQQSLDQGLQFLIQYYNGEERAKGNILERFSAQQFPDLHSELNLSSLELGDSALYFCASSVTGMGGVEKLFFGSGTQLSVL.

This chain links TRBV2 with TRBJ2-7, with D possibly TRBD2 on 5 matching bases. The CDR3 extends over 14 amino acids. V lost 8 bases, J lost 7 bases, and 21 bases lay in between. Germline loops: CDR1 SNHLY, CDR2 FYNNEI. The DNA of the CDR3 is TGTGCCAGCGCTTTCCGGTTCGGGGTAAAAGAGCAGTACGTC. It specifies CASAFRFGVKEQYV.

The chain uses TRBV9 and TRBJ1-4; the D is unclear. With 4 bases removed from V and 0 bases from J, the gap between germline ends came to 13 bases. This CDR3 region has 16 residues. CDR1 is SGDLS, CDR2 YYNGEE, per germline. CDR3 DNA sequence: TGTGCCAGCAGCCCCCATCGGCGGGCAACTAATGAAAAACTGTTTTTT. Its translation is CASSPHRRATNEKLFF. The full variable domain, rest sourced from reference TRBV9 and TRBJ1-4, is DSGVTQTPKHLITATGQRVTLRCSPRSGDLSVYWYQQSLDQGLQFLIQYYNGEERAKGNILERFSAQQFPDLHSELNLSSLELGDSALYFCASSPHRRATNEKLFFGSGTQLSVL.

V gene TRBV2 combines with J gene TRBJ1-4, with 9 bases fitting TRBD1. Germline lookup yields CDR1 SNHLY and CDR2 FYNNEI. There are 16 residues in the CDR3. Trimming removed 5 bases from V and 8 bases from J; junction bases left unmatched: 12. CDR3 nucleotides: TGTGCCAGCAGTCCCCGAGGACAGGGGAGAGAAGAAAAACTGTTTTTT. Its translation: CASSPRGQGREEKLFF.

This chain uses TRBV30 with TRBJ1-1; 9 nucleotides match TRBD1. The V segment lost 2 bases and the J segment 1 base; nucleotides outside the gene matches: 2. The CDR3 extends over 14 amino acids. Germline-derived CDR1 and CDR2 are GTSNPN and SVGIG (reference sequence). CDR3 bases: TGTGCCTGGAGTAAGGGACAGGGGAACACTGAAGCTTTCTTT. Its translation: CAWSKGQGNTEAFF.

In DNA form, the CDR3 reads TGTGCCAGCAGCGGGACAGGGTACGAGCAGTACTTC. This codes for CASSGTGYEQYF. The V gene is TRBV13, the J gene TRBJ2-7, with 9 nucleotides matching TRBD1. Germline V lookup: CDR1 PRHDT, CDR2 FYEKMQ (reference sequence). The ends lost 5 bases at V and 4 bases at J; junction bases unmatched: 0. This CDR3 contains 12 residues.

This sequence joins TRBV6-5 and TRBJ1-1, with D uncertain. V shed 9 bases and J shed 0 bases, with 5 bases lying between them. This CDR3 contains 11 residues. Germline CDR1 reads MNHEY; CDR2 reads SVGAGI. Written as DNA, the CDR3 is TGTGCCAGTACGCTGAACACTGAAGCTTTCTTT. Translation gives CASTLNTEAFF.

The gene calls are TRBV7-2 and TRBJ2-1, with D possibly being TRBD1 or TRBD2 (6 bases each). The ends were cut back, 5 bases at V and 9 bases at J, with 14 bases in the middle. This CDR3 comprises 13 residues. In germline, CDR1 is SGHTA, CDR2 FQGNSA. CDR3: CASSNREVLEQFF. CDR3 nucleotide sequence: TGTGCCAGCAGCAACAGGGAGGTCCTTGAGCAGTTCTTC.

The chain employs TRBV9 and TRBJ1-1; unclear D gene. The CDR3 sequence is 15 residues long. The germline gives CDR1 SGDLS, CDR2 YYNGEE. Trimming shortened V by 4 bases and J by 4 bases, and 17 bases separated the two germline ends. This chain's CDR3 is CASSKLVDPPTEAFF. CDR3 bases: TGTGCCAGCAGCAAACTCGTGGACCCCCCCACTGAAGCTTTCTTT.

The chain combines TRBV3-1 (or the pseudogene TRBV3-2) with TRBJ2-5; no definite D call. Germline CDR1 and CDR2: LGHDT and YNNKEL (reference sequence). Trimming took 4 bases from V and 5 from J, leaving 8 bases between them. The CDR3 consists of 12 residues. The CDR3 coding sequence is TGTGCCAGCAGCCCCCTGGGTGAGACCCAGTACTTC. Translation: CASSPLGETQYF.

This chain links TRBV28 with TRBJ2-6; perhaps TRBD2 as D (5 bases). The length of the CDR3 is 16 residues. Germline values: CDR1 MDHEN, CDR2 SYDVKM. V was clipped by 3 bases and J by 0 bases, with 9 bases between them. The CDR3 here is CASSLRGSSGANVLTF. CDR3 nucleotide sequence: TGTGCCAGCAGTTTGAGAGGGAGCTCTGGGGCCAACGTCCTGACTTTC.

The gene calls are TRBV28 and TRBJ1-2; D unclear. The V and J ends lost 3 bases and 4 bases respectively, with 9 bases between them. Per the germline V gene, CDR1 is MDHEN and CDR2 is SYDVKM. The CDR3 sequence is 13 residues long. CDR3 protein: CASSFPASYGYTF. Written as DNA, the CDR3 is TGTGCCAGCAGTTTCCCCGCTTCCTATGGCTACACCTTC.

This chain links TRBV9 with TRBJ2-1; the match to TRBD2 covers 14 bases. The CDR3 has 17 residues. Germline V lookup: CDR1 SGDLS, CDR2 YYNGEE. With 0 bases clipped from V and 4 bases from J, the junction kept 3 bases outside the gene matches. CDR3 DNA: TGTGCCAGCAGCGTAGTTGGGACTAGCGGGGGATACAATGAGCAGTTCTTC. It codes for CASSVVGTSGGYNEQFF.

The CDR3 DNA reads as TGTGCCAGCAGCGCAGGGCAGGGAGGTCAGCCCCAGCATTTT. Protein product: CASSAGQGGQPQHF. The rearrangement links TRBV9 to TRBJ1-5; D perhaps matches TRBD1 (5 bases). Trimming shortened V by 3 bases and J by 6 bases, and 13 bases separated the two germline ends. The length of the CDR3 is 14 residues. Germline V gene sequence: CDR1 SGDLS, CDR2 YYNGEE.

This chain connects TRBV6-5 to TRBJ2-3; TRBD2 matches at 8 bases. This CDR3 spans 15 amino acids. J lost 1 base, V lost 5 bases, and 5 bases had no gene match. Germline V gene lookup returns CDR1 MNHEY and CDR2 SVGAGI. CDR3: CASSHQTSGTDTQYF. The CDR3 DNA is TGTGCCAGCAGTCACCAGACTAGCGGCACAGATACGCAGTATTTT.

This clone was observed a single time. The chain is built from TRBV7-3 and TRBJ2-6; D possibly corresponds to TRBD2 (6 bases). CDR3 length: 15 amino acids. CDR1 is SGHTA and CDR2 is FQGTGA in the germline V gene. V shed 7 bases and J shed 1 base, with 11 bases lying between them. The CDR3 is CASTLRGSGANVLTF. DNA of the CDR3: TGTGCCAGCACCCTCCGGGGGTCTGGGGCCAACGTCCTGACTTTC. Full variable domain (rest looked up from reference TRBV7-3 and TRBJ2-6): GAGVSQTPSNKVTEKGKYVELRCDPISGHTALYWYRQSLGQGPEFLIYFQGTGAADDSGLPNDRFFAVRPEGSVSTLKIQRTERGDSAVYLCASTLRGSGANVLTFGAGSRLTVL.

The chain has TRBV7-2 and TRBJ1-6; the D is unclear. Germline V gene lookup returns CDR1 SGHTA and CDR2 FQGNSA. This CDR3 region has 15 residues. V was trimmed by 6 bases and J by 11 bases, leaving 20 bases between them. The chain's CDR3 is CASSPTGRDSTPLHF. The CDR3, as DNA: TGTGCCAGCAGTCCTACCGGCCGCGACTCTACACCCCTCCACTTT.

This chain uses TRBV29-1 with TRBJ2-3; a possible D gene is TRBD1 (5 bases). The germline V gene encodes CDR1 SQVTM and CDR2 ANQGSEA. The CDR3 totals 12 residues. V lost 4 bases and J 5 bases, leaving 10 bases between the germline ends. The CDR3 here is CSVALGEDTQYF. Here the CDR3 DNA reads TGCAGCGTTGCCCTAGGGGAAGATACGCAGTATTTT.

This clone was counted only a few times. J is TRBJ2-1 and V is TRBV4-2; 8 bases line up with TRBD2. CDR1 is LGHNA, CDR2 YNFKEQ, per germline. V was clipped by 4 bases and J by 8 bases; unmatched bases: 13. There are 16 residues in the CDR3. The chain's CDR3 is CASSLLGGSGTDEQFF. The CDR3 coding sequence is TGTGCCAGCAGCCTCCTAGGAGGTAGCGGGACCGATGAGCAGTTCTTC.

This chain links TRBV11-2 with TRBJ2-5, with D uncertain. The V end was cut by 2 bases, the J end by 5 bases, with 12 bases between. CDR3 length: 14 amino acids. From germline, CDR1 is SGHAT and CDR2 FQNNGV. The CDR3 sequence: CASSLTPVGETQYF. The CDR3 coding sequence is TGTGCCAGCAGCTTAACCCCCGTTGGGGAGACCCAGTACTTC.

V usage is TRBV5-1 and J usage is TRBJ2-3, with TRBD2 matching over 11 bases. V dropped 4 bases and J dropped 5; count of bases not matched to a gene: 12. The CDR3 contains 17 residues. Germline V CDR1 and CDR2: SGHRS, YFSETQ. The DNA for the CDR3 is TGCGCCAGCAGCCCGAACCCACTAGCGGGAGTTAGAGATACGCAGTATTTT. This translates into CASSPNPLAGVRDTQYF.